A single T cell receptor beta chain is shown here with its context. The sequence runs out 3 residues before the end of the CDR3; the remainder is reconstructed from the germline J gene. The V and J ends lost 11 bases and 4 bases, in that order; junction bases with no gene match: 6. The CDR3 covers 13 residues. From germline, CDR1 is LNHDA and CDR2 SQIVND (reference sequence). This entry belongs to a study of Tregs in tolerant kidney transplant recipients. Profiled with immunoSEQ multiplex PCR; TCRdb holds only in-frame clones, not every one. The sample holds tens of thousands of clones. The sequencing used CD8+ T cells from blood, collected before the transplant. The TCR comes from a human donor who received a combined kidney and bone marrow transplant. The V call is TRBV19, the J call TRBJ2-4; TRBD1 agrees at 9 bases. Incomplete CDR3 DNA: TGTGCCTCCTACGGGACAGGGAAAAACATT. Translated, it gives CASYGTGKNI. The full CDR3 protein is CASYGTGKNIQYF.